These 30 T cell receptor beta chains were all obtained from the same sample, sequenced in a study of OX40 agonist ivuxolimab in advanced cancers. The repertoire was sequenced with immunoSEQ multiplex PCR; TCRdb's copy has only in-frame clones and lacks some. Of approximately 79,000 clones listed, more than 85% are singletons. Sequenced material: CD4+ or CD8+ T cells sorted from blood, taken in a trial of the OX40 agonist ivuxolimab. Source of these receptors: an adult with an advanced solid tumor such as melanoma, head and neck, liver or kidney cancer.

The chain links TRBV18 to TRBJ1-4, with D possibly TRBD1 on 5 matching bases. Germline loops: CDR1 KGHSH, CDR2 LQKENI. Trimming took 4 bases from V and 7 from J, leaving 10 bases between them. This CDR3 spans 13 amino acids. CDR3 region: CASSQGAGEKLFF. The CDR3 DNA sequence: TGTGCCAGCTCACAAGGGGCGGGTGAAAAACTGTTTTTT.

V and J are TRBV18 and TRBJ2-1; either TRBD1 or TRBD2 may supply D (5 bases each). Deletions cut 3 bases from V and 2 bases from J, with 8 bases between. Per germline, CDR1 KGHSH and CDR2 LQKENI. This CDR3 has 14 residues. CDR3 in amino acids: CASSPRGTYNEQFF. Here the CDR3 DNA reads TGTGCCAGCTCACCGAGGGGAACCTACAATGAGCAGTTCTTC.

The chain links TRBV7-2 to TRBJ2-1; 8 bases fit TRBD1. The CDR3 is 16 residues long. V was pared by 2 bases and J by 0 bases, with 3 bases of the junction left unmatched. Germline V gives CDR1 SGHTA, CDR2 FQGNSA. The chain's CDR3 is CASSLRGQGSYNEQFF. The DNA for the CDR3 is TGTGCCAGCAGCTTACGAGGACAGGGCTCCTACAATGAGCAGTTCTTC.

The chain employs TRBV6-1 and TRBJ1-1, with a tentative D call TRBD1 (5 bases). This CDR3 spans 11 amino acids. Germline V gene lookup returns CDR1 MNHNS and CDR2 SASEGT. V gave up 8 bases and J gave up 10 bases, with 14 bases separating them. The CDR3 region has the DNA TGTGCCAGCCAGGGCCCCGGGGGAGCTTTCTTT. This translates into CASQGPGGAFF.

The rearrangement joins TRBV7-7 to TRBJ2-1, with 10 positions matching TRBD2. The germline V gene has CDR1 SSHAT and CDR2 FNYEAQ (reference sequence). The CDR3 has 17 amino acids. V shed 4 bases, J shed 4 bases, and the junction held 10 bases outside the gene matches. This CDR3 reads CASSSSVAGGRYNEQFF. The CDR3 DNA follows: TGTGCCAGCAGCTCCTCCGTAGCGGGGGGCAGGTACAATGAGCAGTTCTTC.

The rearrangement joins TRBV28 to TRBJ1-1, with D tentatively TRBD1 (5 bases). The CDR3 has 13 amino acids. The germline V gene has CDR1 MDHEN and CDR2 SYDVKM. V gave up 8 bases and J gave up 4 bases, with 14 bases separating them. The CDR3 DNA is TGTGCCAGCCCCCGGGGGGACGGCACTGAAGCTTTCTTT. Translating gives CASPRGDGTEAFF. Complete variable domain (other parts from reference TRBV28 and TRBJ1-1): DVKVTQSSRYLVKRTGEKVFLECVQDMDHENMFWYRQDPGLGLRLIYFSYDVKMKEKGDIPEGYSVSREKKERFSLILESASTNQTSMYLCASPRGDGTEAFFGQGTRLTVV.

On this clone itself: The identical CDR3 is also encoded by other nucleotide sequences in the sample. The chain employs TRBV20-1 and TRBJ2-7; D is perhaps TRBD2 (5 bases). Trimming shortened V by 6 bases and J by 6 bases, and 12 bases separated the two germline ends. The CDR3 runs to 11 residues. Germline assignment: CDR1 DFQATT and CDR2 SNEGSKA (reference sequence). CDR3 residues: CSARQGSEQYF. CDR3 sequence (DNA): TGCAGTGCCAGACAAGGGAGCGAGCAGTACTTC.

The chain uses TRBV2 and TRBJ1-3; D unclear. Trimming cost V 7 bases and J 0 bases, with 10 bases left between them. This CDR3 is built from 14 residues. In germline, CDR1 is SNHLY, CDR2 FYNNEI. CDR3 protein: CASNSPSSGNTIYF. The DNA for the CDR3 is TGTGCCAGCAACAGTCCGAGCTCTGGAAACACCATATATTTT.

DNA for the CDR3: TGTGCCAGCAGCTTGAAGGGGCTGCAAGAGACCCAGTACTTC. As protein: CASSLKGLQETQYF. This sequence joins TRBV5-8 and TRBJ2-5, with a tentative D call TRBD1 (5 bases). V lost 1 base, J lost 2 bases, and 9 bases lay in between. CDR1 SGHTS and CDR2 YDEGEE come from the germline V gene. The CDR3 runs to 14 residues.

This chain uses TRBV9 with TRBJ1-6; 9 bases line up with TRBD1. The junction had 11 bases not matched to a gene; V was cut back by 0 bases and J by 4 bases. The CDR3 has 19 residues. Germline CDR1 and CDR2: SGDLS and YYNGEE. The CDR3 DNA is TGTGCCAGCAGCGTAGCCCCAGATGGGACAGGGACTTATAATTCACCCCTCCACTTT. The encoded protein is CASSVAPDGTGTYNSPLHF. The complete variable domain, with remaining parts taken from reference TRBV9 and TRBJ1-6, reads DSGVTQTPKHLITATGQRVTLRCSPRSGDLSVYWYQQSLDQGLQFLIQYYNGEERAKGNILERFSAQQFPDLHSELNLSSLELGDSALYFCASSVAPDGTGTYNSPLHFGNGTRLTVT.

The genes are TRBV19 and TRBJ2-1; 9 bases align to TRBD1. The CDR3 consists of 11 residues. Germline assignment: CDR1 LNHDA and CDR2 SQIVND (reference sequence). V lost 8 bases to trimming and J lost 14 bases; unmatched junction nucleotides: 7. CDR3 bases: TGTGCCAGTGGGGACAGGGACTGGAAGTTCTTC. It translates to CASGDRDWKFF.

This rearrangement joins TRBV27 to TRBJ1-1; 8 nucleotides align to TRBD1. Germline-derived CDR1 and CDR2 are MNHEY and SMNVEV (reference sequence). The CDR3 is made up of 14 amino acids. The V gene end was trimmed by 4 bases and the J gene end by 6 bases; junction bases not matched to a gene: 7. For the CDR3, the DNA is TGTGCCAGCAGTTGGACAGGGAAAGGGGCTGAAGCTTTCTTT. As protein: CASSWTGKGAEAFF.

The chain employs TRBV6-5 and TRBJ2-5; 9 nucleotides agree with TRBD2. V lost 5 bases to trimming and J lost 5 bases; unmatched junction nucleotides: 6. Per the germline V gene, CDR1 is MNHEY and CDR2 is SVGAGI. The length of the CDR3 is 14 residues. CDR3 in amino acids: CASSPGTSRETQYF. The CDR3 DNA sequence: TGTGCCAGCAGTCCCGGGACTAGCAGGGAGACCCAGTACTTC.

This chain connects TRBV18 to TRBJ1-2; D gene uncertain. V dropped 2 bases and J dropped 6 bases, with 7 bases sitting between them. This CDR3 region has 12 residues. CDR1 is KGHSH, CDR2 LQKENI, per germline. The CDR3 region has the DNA TGTGCCAGCTCACCAGAGACGGATGGCTACACCTTC. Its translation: CASSPETDGYTF.

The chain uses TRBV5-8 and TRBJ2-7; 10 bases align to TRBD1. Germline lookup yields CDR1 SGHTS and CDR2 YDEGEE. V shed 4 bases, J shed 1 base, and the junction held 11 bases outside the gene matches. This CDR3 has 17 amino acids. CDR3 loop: CASSGTPGTGVSYEQYF. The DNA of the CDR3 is TGTGCCAGCAGCGGGACCCCCGGGACAGGGGTTTCCTACGAGCAGTACTTC.

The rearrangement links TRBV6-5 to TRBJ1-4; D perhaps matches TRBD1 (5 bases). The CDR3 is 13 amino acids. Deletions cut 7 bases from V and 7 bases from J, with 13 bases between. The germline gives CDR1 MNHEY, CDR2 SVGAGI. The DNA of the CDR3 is TGTGCCAGCATGGACACGTCCGGTGAAAAACTGTTTTTT. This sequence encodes CASMDTSGEKLFF.

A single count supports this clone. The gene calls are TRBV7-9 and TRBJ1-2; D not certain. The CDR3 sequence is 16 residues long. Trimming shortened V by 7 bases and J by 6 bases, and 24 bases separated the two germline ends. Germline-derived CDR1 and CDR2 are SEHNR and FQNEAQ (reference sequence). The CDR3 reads CASIPSMGSILNGYTF. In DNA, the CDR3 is TGTGCCAGCATCCCCTCGATGGGGTCGATCCTCAATGGCTACACCTTC.

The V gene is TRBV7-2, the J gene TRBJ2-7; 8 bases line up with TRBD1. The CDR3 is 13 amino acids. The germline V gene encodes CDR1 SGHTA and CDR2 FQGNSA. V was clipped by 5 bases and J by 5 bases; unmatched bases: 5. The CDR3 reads CASSVDRGNEQYF. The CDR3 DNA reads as TGTGCCAGCAGCGTTGACAGGGGTAACGAGCAGTACTTC.

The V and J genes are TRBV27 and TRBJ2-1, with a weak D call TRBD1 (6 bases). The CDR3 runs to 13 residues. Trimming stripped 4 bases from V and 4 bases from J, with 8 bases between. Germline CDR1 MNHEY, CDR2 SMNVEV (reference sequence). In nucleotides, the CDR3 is TGTGCCAGCAGTTCCACAGGGTACAATGAGCAGTTCTTC. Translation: CASSSTGYNEQFF.

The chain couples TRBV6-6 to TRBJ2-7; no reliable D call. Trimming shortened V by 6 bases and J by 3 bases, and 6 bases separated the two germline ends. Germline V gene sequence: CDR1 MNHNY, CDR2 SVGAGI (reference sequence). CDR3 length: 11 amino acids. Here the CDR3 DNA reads TGTGCCAGCAGGGCTCTCTACGAGCAGTACGTC. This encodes CASRALYEQYV.

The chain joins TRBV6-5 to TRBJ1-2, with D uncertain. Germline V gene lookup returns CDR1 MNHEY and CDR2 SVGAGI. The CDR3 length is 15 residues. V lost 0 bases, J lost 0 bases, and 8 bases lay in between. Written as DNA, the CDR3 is TGTGCCAGCAGTTACTCTTCTGGCACTAACTATGGCTACACCTTC. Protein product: CASSYSSGTNYGYTF.

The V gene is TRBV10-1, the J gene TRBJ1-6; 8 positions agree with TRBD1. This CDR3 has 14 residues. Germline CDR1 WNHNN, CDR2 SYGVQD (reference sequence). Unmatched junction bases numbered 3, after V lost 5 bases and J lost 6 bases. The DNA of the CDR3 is TGCGCCAGCAGTCCGGACAGGGCTAATTCACCCCTCCACTTT. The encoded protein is CASSPDRANSPLHF.

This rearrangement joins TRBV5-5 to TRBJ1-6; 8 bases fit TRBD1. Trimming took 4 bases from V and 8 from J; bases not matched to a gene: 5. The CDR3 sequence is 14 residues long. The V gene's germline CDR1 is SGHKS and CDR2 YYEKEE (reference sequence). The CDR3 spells CASSLDRVYSPLHF. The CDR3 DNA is TGTGCCAGCAGCCTGGACAGGGTATATTCACCCCTCCACTTT.

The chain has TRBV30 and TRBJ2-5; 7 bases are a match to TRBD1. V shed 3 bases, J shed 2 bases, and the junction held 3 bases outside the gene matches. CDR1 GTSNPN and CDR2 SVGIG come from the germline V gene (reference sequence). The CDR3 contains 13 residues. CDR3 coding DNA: TGTGCCTGGAGACCGGACAGGCAAGAGACCCAGTACTTC. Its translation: CAWRPDRQETQYF.

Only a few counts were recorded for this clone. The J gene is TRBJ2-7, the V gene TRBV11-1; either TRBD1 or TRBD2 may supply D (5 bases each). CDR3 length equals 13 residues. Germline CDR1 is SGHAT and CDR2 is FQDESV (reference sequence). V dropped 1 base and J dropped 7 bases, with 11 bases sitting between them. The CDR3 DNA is TGTGCCAGCAGCTTAGTGTTTGGGGGTGAGCAGTACGTC. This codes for CASSLVFGGEQYV.

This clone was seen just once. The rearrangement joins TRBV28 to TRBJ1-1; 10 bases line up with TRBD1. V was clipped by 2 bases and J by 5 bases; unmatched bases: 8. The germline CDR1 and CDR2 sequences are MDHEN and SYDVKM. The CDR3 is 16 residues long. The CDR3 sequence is CASSLTGTGEGTEAFF. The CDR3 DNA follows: TGTGCCAGCAGTTTAACCGGGACAGGGGAGGGGACTGAAGCTTTCTTT.

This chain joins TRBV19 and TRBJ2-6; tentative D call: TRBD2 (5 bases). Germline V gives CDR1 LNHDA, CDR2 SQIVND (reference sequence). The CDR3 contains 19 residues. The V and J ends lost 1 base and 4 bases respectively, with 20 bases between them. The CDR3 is CASSIAARWTGSGANVLTF. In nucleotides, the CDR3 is TGTGCCAGTAGTATAGCCGCCAGGTGGACTGGGTCCGGGGCCAACGTCCTGACTTTC.

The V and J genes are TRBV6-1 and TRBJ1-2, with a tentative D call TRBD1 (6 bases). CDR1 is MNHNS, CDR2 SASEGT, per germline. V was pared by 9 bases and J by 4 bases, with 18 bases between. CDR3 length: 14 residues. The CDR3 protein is CASLELTGLYGYTF. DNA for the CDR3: TGTGCCAGTTTGGAATTGACAGGACTCTATGGCTACACCTTC.

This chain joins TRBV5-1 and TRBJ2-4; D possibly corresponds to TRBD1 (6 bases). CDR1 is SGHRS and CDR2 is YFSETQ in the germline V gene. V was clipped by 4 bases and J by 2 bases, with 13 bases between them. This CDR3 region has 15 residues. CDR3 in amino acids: CASSATGISKNIQYF. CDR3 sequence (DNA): TGCGCCAGCAGCGCAACAGGGATCTCCAAAAACATTCAGTACTTC.

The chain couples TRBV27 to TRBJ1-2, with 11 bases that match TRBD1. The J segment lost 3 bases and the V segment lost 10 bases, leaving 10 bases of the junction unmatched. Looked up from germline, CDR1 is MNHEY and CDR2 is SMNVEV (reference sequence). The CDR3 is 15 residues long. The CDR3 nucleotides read TGTGCCACCAGGCCTTGGACAGGGGGCGACTATGGCTACACCTTC. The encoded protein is CATRPWTGGDYGYTF.